This T cell receptor beta chain derives from a study of blood T cell repertoires in COVID-19. Study as a whole: Sites in the United States, Italy and Spain provided acute and convalescent COVID-19 samples.

TCRdb's copy holds only in-frame clones and misses some; the assay was immunoSEQ multiplex PCR. The sample yields 130,000 to 150,000 clones, 79% seen once. The V end lost 5 bases, the J end lost 0 bases, and 16 bases lay between the germline ends. The CDR3 has 16 amino acids. Germline CDR1 is ENHRY and CDR2 is SYGVKD. This chain links TRBV10-3 with TRBJ1-1; D might be TRBD1 (6 bases). This clonotype originated in a man aged 50 or older with active or convalescent COVID-19. The sample comprised peripheral blood. The DNA of the CDR3 is TGTGCCATCAGTCCTCTCAGGGGTCCCATGAACACTGAAGCTTTCTTT. Its translation is CAISPLRGPMNTEAFF.